This T cell receptor beta chain appears in the sequencing data of a study of CD8 T cells in Susac syndrome. Reverse transcription of about 0.45 to 1 ug RNA used random hexamers. Across 54 Vbeta and 13 Jbeta, TCR beta CDR3 was amplified with immunoSEQ multiplex PCR. Using its own MiXCR run on the immunoSEQ multiplex PCR reads, TCRdb lists one record per CDR3 protein. The sample holds roughly 150,000 distinct CDR3 sequences, around 90% seen once. Peripheral blood CD8+ and CD4+ T cells were profiled by TCR beta sequencing. The TCR sequence derives from a human donor in good health. The specimen was CD4+ T cells from PBMCs.

The CDR3 nucleotides are TGCGCCAGCAGCTTGGACGGGACAGGGCCTGAGCAGTTCTTC. It codes for CASSLDGTGPEQFF. The chain carries TRBV5-1 and TRBJ2-1; 9 bases agree with TRBD1. The CDR3 is 14 residues long. Trimming took 0 bases from V and 9 from J; bases not matched to a gene: 4. The germline V gene encodes CDR1 SGHRS and CDR2 YFSETQ.